This T cell receptor (beta chain) was identified during a study of blood T cells in healthy people across ages. The study's findings and limits: Both naive CD4+ cell counts and diversity were greater in long-lived donors than in aged donors. Not knowing donor CMV status may have confounded expanded clonotype changes.

V lost 6 bases, J lost 0 bases, and 11 bases lay in between. CDR3 length: 14 amino acids. Then a second PCR, running about 6 to 12 cycles, was carried out with a sample-barcoded 5' primer and a J-beta primer mix. Via MiXCR, TCRdb re-called the 5' RACE reads, giving one row per CDR3 protein. This sample has some 890,000 distinct CDR3 sequences, with almost 30% found just once. This clonotype has only a few counts. The antigen is unknown. The same specimen was also included in a second study, on T cells of mothers and their children.

The V gene is TRBV12-3 or TRBV12-4, the J gene TRBJ1-1, with D unclear. The sample taken for sequencing was blood. This receptor was obtained from a woman aged 40 to 55 in good health. The DNA for the CDR3 is TGTGCCAGCAGAGGGAACACAATGAACACTGAAGCTTTCTTT. This sequence encodes CASRGNTMNTEAFF.